This is a list of T cell receptor beta chains from one sample in a study of shared clonotypes between healthy human individuals. Assay used: immunoSEQ multiplex PCR; TCRdb lists only in-frame clones, some missing. The table has over a million clones, around 76% seen once. The specimen sequenced was memory CD4+ T cells sorted from blood. The source is a young man in good health. Each CDR3 is given with its conserved first and last residue. The D gene is left open where the match is weak. Size tells how often a clone was seen (once, few, many) or the class of an expanded clone, and some rows leave it out.

D gene	V gene	J gene	clone size	CDR3 DNA	CDR3 protein
.	TRBV5-4	TRBJ1-3	.	TGTGCCAGCAGCCCGTTCAGGGGCTCGGACACCATATATTTT	CASSPFRGSDTIYF
.	TRBV4-3	TRBJ1-6	.	TGCGCCAGCAGCCCCGAGGGGTGGGTAAATAATTCACCCCTCCACTTT	CASSPEGWVNNSPLHF
TRBD1	TRBV11-2	TRBJ2-3	.	TGTGCCAGCAGCTTGGACAGGGGGCCAGATACGCAGTATTTT	CASSLDRGPDTQYF
.	TRBV7-8	TRBJ1-6	.	TGTGCCAGCAGCTTGAGGGGGGCGAGCTCCTATAATTCACCCCTCCACTTT	CASSLRGASSYNSPLHF
TRBD1	TRBV9	TRBJ2-7	.	TGTGCCAGCAGCGTAGGTCAGGGGGCGACCTACGAGCAGTACTTC	CASSVGQGATYEQYF
.	TRBV27	TRBJ2-7	.	TGTGCCAGCAGACCTGCGGGGTTAGGGGAGCAGTACTTC	CASRPAGLGEQYF
TRBD1	TRBV27	TRBJ2-1	.	TGTGCCAGCAGTTTTGGGGCCAGGGGGAATGAGCAGTTCTTC	CASSFGARGNEQFF
.	TRBV11-2	TRBJ1-5	.	TGTGCCAGCAGCTTAGGCCTTCGAGGTCAGCCCCAGCATTTT	CASSLGLRGQPQHF
TRBD2	TRBV2	TRBJ2-3	once	TGTGCCAGCAGTCTCTCTAGCGGGGACACAGATACGCAGTATTTT	CASSLSSGDTDTQYF
.	TRBV7-7	TRBJ2-2	once	TGTGCTAGCAGCTTTTCCGATACCGGGGAGCTGTTTTTT	CASSFSDTGELFF
.	TRBV5-1	TRBJ1-1	.	TGCGCCAGCAGCTTGCTATCGGCAACTGAAGCTTTCTTT	CASSLLSATEAFF
.	TRBV7-2	TRBJ2-1	.	TGTGCCAGCAGCCCACAGAGTCAGAGGAATGAGCAGTTCTTC	CASSPQSQRNEQFF
.	TRBV30	TRBJ2-7	.	TGTGCCTGCGGTCGGGTTAGCGGTTACTACGAGCAGTACTTC	CACGRVSGYYEQYF
TRBD2	TRBV7-2	TRBJ2-3	.	TGTGCCAGCAGCTTAGGTCCGACTAGCGGAACAGATACGCAGTATTTT	CASSLGPTSGTDTQYF
.	TRBV18	TRBJ2-3	.	TGTGCCAGCTCAACAACCGGGACAGATACGCAGTATTTT	CASSTTGTDTQYF
.	TRBV6-4	TRBJ1-2	.	TGTGCCAGCAGTGACTCCAGGAATGTCTACACCTTC	CASSDSRNVYTF
.	TRBV7-9	TRBJ1-3	.	TGTGCCAGCAGCTTAGGGGCAGAGTCTGGAAACACCATATATTTT	CASSLGAESGNTIYF
.	TRBV9	TRBJ2-5	.	TGTGCCAGCAGCGGTTTAGAGCCCCAGGGGACCCAGTACTTC	CASSGLEPQGTQYF
.	TRBV19	TRBJ2-6	.	TGTGCCAGTAGTCCGGGCCACTCTGGGGCCAACGTCCTGACTTTC	CASSPGHSGANVLTF
.	TRBV5-4	TRBJ1-6	once	TGTGCCAGCAGCTACGACAGTACTAATTCACCCCTCCACTTT	CASSYDSTNSPLHF
TRBD2	TRBV14	TRBJ2-7	few	TGTGCCAGCAGCCAAGAAACTAGCGGGAGGCCGAATAGGAGGGAGCAGTACTTC	CASSQETSGRPNRREQYF
.	TRBV6-6	TRBJ1-5	.	TGTGCCAGCAGTTACACGGACAGAAATCAGCCCCAGCATTTT	CASSYTDRNQPQHF